The 18 T cell receptor beta chains listed next were all sequenced from one sample in a study of metastatic and nonmetastatic thyroid tumors. MiXCR reprocessed the PCR reads for TCRdb. The table has approximately 31,000 clones, just under 30% seen once; the top ten hold approximately 28%. The entire patient cohort was treatment-naive prior to thyroid surgery. Material: blood. These receptors originate from a female donor with papillary thyroid cancer or a benign thyroid nodule (not recorded which). Some clones in this sample may be carry-over from other donors' samples.

The V call is TRBV7-6, the J call TRBJ2-1; 7 bases are shared with TRBD2. V was clipped by 1 base and J by 6 bases; unmatched bases: 6. This CDR3 has 15 residues. The germline gives CDR1 SGHVS, CDR2 FNYEAQ. CDR3 residues: CASSLGGSGGNEQFF. For the CDR3, the DNA is TGTGCCAGCAGCTTAGGTGGTTCGGGGGGCAATGAGCAGTTCTTC.

This clone was observed a handful of times. DNA for the CDR3: TGTGCCAGCAGTTACGGAGAGACCCAGTACTTC. It translates to CASSYGETQYF. The chain links TRBV6-2 or TRBV6-3 to TRBJ2-5; D unresolved. Germline CDR1 reads MNHEY; CDR2 reads SVGEGT. This CDR3 comprises 11 residues. Trimming pared 2 bases from V and 4 bases from J, leaving 2 bases between.

This rearrangement joins TRBV29-1 to TRBJ2-7; maybe TRBD1 (6 bases). The CDR3 loop spans 13 amino acids. V dropped 4 bases and J dropped 4 bases, with 14 bases sitting between them. CDR1 is SQVTM and CDR2 is ANQGSEA in the germline V gene. The CDR3 is CSVVVSRGYEQYF. CDR3 DNA: TGCAGCGTTGTTGTTTCCAGGGGATACGAGCAGTACTTC.

The chain links TRBV4-1 to TRBJ1-1; TRBD1 matches 8 bases. The V gene end was trimmed by 4 bases and the J gene end by 6 bases; junction bases not matched to a gene: 13. CDR3 length: 16 amino acids. Looked up from germline, CDR1 is MGHRA and CDR2 is YSYEKL. As DNA, the CDR3 is TGCGCCAGCAGCCCCGTCCCGGACAGGGTATTGTCTGAAGCTTTCTTT. This encodes CASSPVPDRVLSEAFF.

The table lists this clone with many counts. J is TRBJ1-1 and V is TRBV4-1; possibly TRBD1 for D (5 bases). V was clipped by 4 bases and J by 2 bases, with 8 bases between them. From germline, CDR1 is MGHRA and CDR2 YSYEKL. This CDR3 has 13 amino acids. The CDR3 region has the DNA TGCGCCAGCAGCCCGACAGTAAACACTGAAGCTTTCTTT. This sequence encodes CASSPTVNTEAFF.

This clone was observed many times. The chain is built from TRBV9 and TRBJ2-7, with 8 bases aligning to TRBD2. The V gene's germline CDR1 is SGDLS and CDR2 YYNGEE. V was pared by 4 bases and J by 0 bases, with 12 bases of the junction left unmatched. CDR3 length: 17 amino acids. DNA for the CDR3: TGTGCCAGCAGCTCCGGGACCCCAAGCGGGAGCTCCTACGAGCAGTACTTC. It encodes CASSSGTPSGSSYEQYF.

This clone occurred many times. The rearrangement links TRBV18 to TRBJ2-1; 7 positions match TRBD1. This CDR3 has 14 amino acids. The V and J ends lost 3 bases and 1 base, in that order; junction bases with no gene match: 0. CDR1 is KGHSH, CDR2 LQKENI, per germline. The CDR3, as DNA: TGTGCCAGCTCACCGGGACAGTCCTACAATGAGCAGTTCTTC. Its translation: CASSPGQSYNEQFF.

This clone was seen at least ten times. The chain has TRBV5-1 and TRBJ2-3; unclear D gene. The CDR3 totals 14 residues. Looked up from germline, CDR1 is SGHRS and CDR2 is YFSETQ. V dropped 1 base and J dropped 3 bases, with 9 bases sitting between them. DNA for the CDR3: TGCGCCAGCAGCTTGTCTTGGGGAACAGATACGCAGTATTTT. This translates into CASSLSWGTDTQYF.

At least ten counts were recorded for this clone. The V call is TRBV19, the J call TRBJ2-4, with D perhaps matching TRBD2 (6 bases). The CDR3 runs 12 residues. Germline lookup yields CDR1 LNHDA and CDR2 SQIVND (reference sequence). V was clipped by 6 bases and J by 13 bases, with 16 bases between them. CDR3 sequence reads: CASSGTPIQQYF. CDR3 bases: TGTGCCAGTAGCGGGACTCCTATACAGCAGTACTTC.

This clone has a handful of counts. The rearrangement links TRBV12-3 or TRBV12-4 to TRBJ1-6; D is uncertain. Trimming cost V 3 bases and J 1 base, with 10 bases left between them. This CDR3 contains 16 residues. The DNA of the CDR3 is TGTGCCAGCAGTTTTGGTGGAGCATCCTATAATTCACCCCTCCACTTT. It specifies CASSFGGASYNSPLHF.

This clone has only a few counts. The chain couples TRBV3-1 to TRBJ2-2; no clear D gene. The CDR3 spans 15 residues. The germline gives CDR1 LGHDT, CDR2 YNNKEL (reference sequence). The V end lost 1 base, the J end lost 5 bases, and 11 bases lay between the germline ends. CDR3: CASSQAPVKTGELFF. The CDR3 DNA reads TGTGCCAGCAGCCAAGCCCCCGTGAAGACCGGGGAGCTGTTTTTT. The full variable domain, rest sourced from reference TRBV3-1 and TRBJ2-2, is DTAVSQTPKYLVTQMGNDKSIKCEQNLGHDTMYWYKQDSKKFLKIMFSYNNKELIINETVPNRFSPKSPDKAHLNLHINSLELGDSAVYFCASSQAPVKTGELFFGEGSRLTVL.

The chain combines TRBV27 with TRBJ2-7; a weak D match, TRBD1 (6 bases). Germline loops: CDR1 MNHEY, CDR2 SMNVEV (reference sequence). Trimming removed 5 bases from V and 3 bases from J, with 14 bases in between. The CDR3 is made up of 14 amino acids. The CDR3 here is CASSRRGLGYEQYF. DNA of the CDR3: TGTGCCAGCAGTCGCAGGGGCCTCGGCTACGAGCAGTACTTC.

This sequence joins TRBV11-1 and TRBJ1-3; D remains ambiguous. This CDR3 is 16 amino acids long. The germline gives CDR1 SGHAT, CDR2 FQDESV (reference sequence). Deletions cut 7 bases from V and 4 bases from J, with 20 bases between. The CDR3 spells CASTSSALTFGNTIYF. The DNA of the CDR3 is TGTGCCAGCACCAGTTCGGCACTCACCTTCGGAAACACCATATATTTT.

The genes are TRBV28 and TRBJ2-7; 10 bases line up with TRBD1. Germline trimming cut 5 bases from V and 5 bases from J; bases unmatched to any gene: 18. Germline CDR1 is MDHEN and CDR2 is SYDVKM. The CDR3 covers 18 residues. The CDR3 region is CASSTTGTGDGSGHEQYF. CDR3 sequence (DNA): TGTGCCAGCAGTACCACCGGGACAGGGGACGGGAGCGGCCACGAGCAGTACTTC.

V and J are TRBV5-1 and TRBJ2-5, with D uncertain. The V end was cut by 2 bases, the J end by 2 bases, with 7 bases between. In germline, CDR1 is SGHRS, CDR2 YFSETQ. CDR3 length: 13 amino acids. CDR3 DNA: TGCGCCAGCAGCTTCGGTCAGCAAGAGACCCAGTACTTC. It codes for CASSFGQQETQYF.

This clone was seen ten or more times. Other DNA sequences in this specimen translate into the identical CDR3. This rearrangement joins TRBV2 to TRBJ1-5; maybe TRBD1 (5 bases). CDR1 is SNHLY, CDR2 FYNNEI, per germline. The CDR3 is made up of 15 amino acids. Trimming stripped 3 bases from V and 3 bases from J, with 12 bases between. CDR3 nucleotides: TGTGCCAGCAGTGAGAACAGGCCGGACAATCAGCCCCAGCATTTT. Protein product: CASSENRPDNQPQHF.

The chain has TRBV7-3 and TRBJ2-1, with unresolved D. Trimming cost V 0 bases and J 6 bases, with 18 bases left between them. CDR1 and CDR2 (germline): SGHTA, FQGTGA. This CDR3 is 17 amino acids long. CDR3 DNA: TGTGCCAGCAGCTTAACGCCAGGAGCCCTAGGCAGCAATGAGCAGTTCTTC. This translates into CASSLTPGALGSNEQFF.

This chain connects TRBV19 to TRBJ1-4; possible D gene TRBD1, 5 bases. The germline CDR1 and CDR2 sequences are LNHDA and SQIVND (reference sequence). V was cut by 5 bases and J by 7 bases, with 14 bases left in between. This CDR3 spans 14 amino acids. This CDR3 is CASSAEGVGEKLFF. Written as DNA, the CDR3 is TGTGCCAGTAGTGCTGAAGGGGTTGGTGAAAAACTGTTTTTT.